This T cell receptor (beta chain) was profiled in a study of blood T cells in healthy people across ages. For the study at large: Researchers report that template switching captured about one barcoded beta molecule per two T cells. The study, taken as a whole, reports: Correlation between TCR beta diversity and naive T cell percentage was strong.

Donors were systemically healthy Caucasian individuals from Russia aged roughly 6 to 90 years. As to this clonotype: Its cognate antigen is unknown.

PCR was performed a second time for about 7 to 12 cycles using a sample-barcoded 5' primer and a J-beta primer mix. TCRdb re-derived calls from the 5' RACE reads in MiXCR, one entry per CDR3 protein. This table holds roughly 1,500,000 distinct CDR3 sequences, around 39% found once. Sequences were obtained from blood. The receptor comes from a young woman in good health.

The CDR3 bases are TGTGCCACCAGCAGAGCCGGGACAGGGAAAGAGACCCAGTACTTC. Translating it yields CATSRAGTGKETQYF. The chain joins TRBV15 to TRBJ2-5; 9 bases align to TRBD1. CDR3 size: 15 residues. The V gene end was trimmed by 1 base and the J gene end by 3 bases; junction bases not matched to a gene: 3. Germline CDR1 reads LNHNV; CDR2 reads YYDKDF (reference sequence). Together with reference TRBV15 and TRBJ2-5, the CDR3 gives the full variable domain: DAMVIQNPRYQVTQFGKPVTLSCSQTLNHNVMYWYQQKSSQAPKLLFHYYDKDFNNEADTPDNFQSRRPNTSFCFLDIRSPGLGDTAMYLCATSRAGTGKETQYFGPGTRLLVL.